This T cell receptor beta chain was sequenced during a study of blood T cell repertoires in COVID-19. Study background: From the United States, Italy and Spain came samples of acute and convalescent COVID-19. Nucleic acid was either cDNA or gDNA, and it came from T cells, B-cell-depleted T cells, or PBMCs.

Per the study methods: It was from reference gene primer amplification that nucleated cell counts were estimated. Clones were read by immunoSEQ multiplex PCR, and TCRdb kept only the in-frame ones, dropping some. Clone size and V and J calls were adopted from that table, with D and trimming inferred from the DNA. Of fewer than 250,000 clones in the sample, around 76% were seen once. Cohort placement rested on clinical history that participants reported themselves. Germline CDR1 and CDR2: LNHDA and SQIVND (reference sequence). Trimming removed 1 base from V and 4 bases from J; junction bases left unmatched: 3. The CDR3 is made up of 15 amino acids.

The rearrangement joins TRBV19 to TRBJ1-5; 8 bases match TRBD1. The sequenced material came from PBMCs or T cells enriched from blood (not recorded which). The sequence was obtained from a woman in her fifties or sixties with acute COVID-19. The CDR3 region has the DNA TGTGCCAGTAGTATAGGACAGGGGCGAAATCAGCCCCAGCATTTT. This gives the protein CASSIGQGRNQPQHF.